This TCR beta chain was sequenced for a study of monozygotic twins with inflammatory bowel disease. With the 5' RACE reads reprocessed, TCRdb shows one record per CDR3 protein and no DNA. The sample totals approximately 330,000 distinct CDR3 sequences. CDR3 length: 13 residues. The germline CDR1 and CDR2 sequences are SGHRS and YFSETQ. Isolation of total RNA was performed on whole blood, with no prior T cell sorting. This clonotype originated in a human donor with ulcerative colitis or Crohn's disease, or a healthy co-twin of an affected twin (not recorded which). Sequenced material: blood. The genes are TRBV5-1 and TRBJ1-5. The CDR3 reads CASSLDSSQPQHF.